This T cell receptor beta chain originates from a study of cytomegalovirus exposure and HLA in healthy donors. Study-level findings and limits: The study found most TCR sequences rare, yet found some public TCRs in many donors. A list of about 180 TCR beta chains associated with cytomegalovirus was given. The CMV antigen specificity of a few CMV-associated chains was confirmed through in vitro analysis.

In germline, CDR1 is SGHTA, CDR2 FQGNSA. CDR3 size: 13 residues. Trimming took off 4 bases at V and 5 bases at J, with 11 bases between the two ends. Produced via immunoSEQ multiplex PCR; TCRdb's table is partial and in-frame only. The sample yields 150,000 to 250,000 clones, approximately 82% seen once. The donors formed part of the roughly 120-subject validation cohort, distinct from the approximately 670-subject first cohort. This clone showed up just a few times. The antigen is not known. This rearrangement joins TRBV7-2 to TRBJ1-1, with a weak D call TRBD1 (6 bases). Sequenced material: PBMCs. This sequence was found in a woman aged 25 to 45 in good health and CMV-seropositive. CDR3 coding DNA: TGTGCCAGCAGCTCAACAGGGTGGACTGAAGCTTTCTTT. It translates to CASSSTGWTEAFF.